This TCR beta chain was retrieved from a study of sequential checkpoint blockade in melanoma. Background on the study: After both sequences, patients received maintenance nivolumab.

This clone was recorded a few times. Indicated treatment: randomized to nivolumab then ipilimumab (arm A) or the reverse (arm B). From thawed PBMCs, live CD3+CD8+ cells negative for CD19 and CD56 were sorted. Clones were read by immunoSEQ multiplex PCR, and TCRdb kept only the in-frame ones, dropping some. The sample shows under 25,000 clones, more than 60% of them seen only once. Germline CDR1 and CDR2: SGHNT and YYREEE (reference sequence). This CDR3 is built from 14 residues. Between the trimmed V and J ends, which lost 3 bases and 7 bases, there was a span of 17 bases. The chain joins TRBV5-4 to TRBJ2-7; D possibly corresponds to TRBD2 (5 bases). The material sequenced was CD8+ T cells sorted from blood (inferred from file names), taken from a patient given nivolumab and ipilimumab in sequence. The TCR was taken from a human donor with melanoma. The CDR3 nucleotides read TGTGCCAGCAGCTCACTCAACGCACTAGGGGAGCAGTACTTC. Its translation is CASSSLNALGEQYF. Using reference TRBV5-4 and TRBJ2-7 for the parts outside the CDR3, the full variable domain is ETGVTQSPTHLIKTRGQQVTLRCSSQSGHNTVSWYQQALGQGPQFIFQYYREEENGRGNFPPRFSGLQFPNYSSELNVNALELDDSALYLCASSSLNALGEQYFGPGTRLTVT.